The 24 T cell receptor beta chains given below trace back to one sample, sequenced in a study of T-cell reconstitution after alpha-beta-depleted transplantation in children. Unique molecular identifiers were incorporated during preparation of the TCRbeta library. MiXCR was run by TCRdb on the PCR reads, yielding one entry per CDR3 protein. The profile shows around 130,000 distinct CDR3 sequences, roughly 10% of them singletons. The source material was PBMCs, mostly from graft donor cells, sampled 180 days after TCRalphabeta/CD19-depleted stem cell transplant. The origin of the receptors is a girl younger than two who had a stem cell transplant for combined immunodeficiency, so the T cells may come from the graft donor.

The chain links TRBV20-1 to TRBJ1-1; D unclear. There are 13 residues in the CDR3. Trimming left V 6 bases short and J 4 bases short, with 15 bases between. Germline lookup yields CDR1 DFQATT and CDR2 SNEGSKA (reference sequence). In DNA form, the CDR3 reads TGCAGTGCCCCAGGAAGGATGGGCACTGAAGCTTTCTTT. Amino acids: CSAPGRMGTEAFF.

This clonotype was counted a few times. This chain connects TRBV5-1 to TRBJ1-2; D is possibly TRBD1 (6 bases). CDR3 length: 13 residues. In germline, CDR1 is SGHRS, CDR2 YFSETQ. Trimming removed 1 base from V and 4 bases from J, with 8 bases in between. CDR3 region: CASSLNRAYGYTF. The CDR3 DNA reads as TGCGCCAGCAGCTTGAACAGGGCCTATGGCTACACCTTC.

This chain connects TRBV5-1 to TRBJ2-7; 9 bases are shared with TRBD2. Germline loops: CDR1 SGHRS, CDR2 YFSETQ. V trimming: 4 bases; J trimming: 5 bases; junction bases outside the gene matches: 7. The CDR3 runs 14 residues. This CDR3 reads CASSEAGLAHEQYF. CDR3 DNA sequence: TGCGCCAGCAGCGAAGCGGGACTAGCTCACGAGCAGTACTTC. Using reference TRBV5-1 and TRBJ2-7 for the parts outside the CDR3, the full variable domain is KAGVTQTPRYLIKTRGQQVTLSCSPISGHRSVSWYQQTPGQGLQFLFEYFSETQRNKGNFPGRFSGRQFSNSRSEMNVSTLELGDSALYLCASSEAGLAHEQYFGPGTRLTVT.

This chain links TRBV5-1 with TRBJ2-1; TRBD2 matches at 8 bases. Germline V lookup: CDR1 SGHRS, CDR2 YFSETQ. Unmatched junction bases numbered 5, after V lost 4 bases and J lost 5 bases. The CDR3 is 14 residues long. CDR3 sequence (DNA): TGCGCCAGCAGCGGGGGACTAGAGAACAATGAGCAGTTCTTC. Its translation: CASSGGLENNEQFF.

This chain joins TRBV30 and TRBJ2-7, with 7 bases matching TRBD2. The V and J ends lost 1 base and 4 bases, in that order; junction bases with no gene match: 10. In germline, CDR1 is GTSNPN, CDR2 SVGIG (reference sequence). CDR3 size: 15 residues. Here the CDR3 DNA reads TGTGCCTGGAGTGGGGGAGGACTAGAGCTTTACGAGCAGTACTTC. Its protein product is CAWSGGGLELYEQYF.

This clonotype was seen a handful of times. The chain joins TRBV20-1 to TRBJ1-5; D may be TRBD1 (5 bases). Germline CDR1 reads DFQATT; CDR2 reads SNEGSKA (reference sequence). The germline V and J ends were trimmed by 1 base and 4 bases, with 8 bases remaining between them. This CDR3 is 13 amino acids long. The CDR3 protein is CSARGGGNQPQHF. Written as DNA, the CDR3 is TGCAGTGCTAGAGGGGGGGGTAATCAGCCCCAGCATTTT.

The chain employs TRBV29-1 and TRBJ2-2; possibly TRBD2 for D (5 bases). The germline CDR1 and CDR2 sequences are SQVTM and ANQGSEA. Trimming took 6 bases from V and 3 from J, leaving 11 bases between them. CDR3 length: 13 residues. CDR3 sequence: CSVAGLYTGELFF. CDR3 nucleotides: TGCAGCGTCGCGGGTCTTTACACCGGGGAGCTGTTTTTT.

V usage is TRBV10-3 and J usage is TRBJ2-5; D may correspond to TRBD1 or TRBD2 (6 bases each). Germline-derived CDR1 and CDR2 are ENHRY and SYGVKD. The CDR3 has 14 amino acids. Deletions cut 3 bases from V and 3 bases from J, with 11 bases between. CDR3 coding DNA: TGTGCCATCAGTGAAAGGGGGGCGGAAGAGACCCAGTACTTC. Translation gives CAISERGAEETQYF.

The chain combines TRBV20-1 with TRBJ2-1; D might be TRBD1 (7 bases). The ends were cut back, 7 bases at V and 4 bases at J, with 23 bases in the middle. The germline CDR1 and CDR2 sequences are DFQATT and SNEGSKA (reference sequence). The CDR3 is 16 residues long. The CDR3 DNA reads as TGCAGTGTCAGGGGGATAGGGACTGACTTATACAATGAGCAGTTCTTC. It translates to CSVRGIGTDLYNEQFF.

This clonotype was observed a few times. The chain links TRBV24-1 to TRBJ2-3; TRBD1 or TRBD2 may be the D gene (6 bases each). V was trimmed by 4 bases and J by 2 bases, leaving 15 bases between them. The CDR3 extends over 16 amino acids. The germline V gene has CDR1 KGHDR and CDR2 SFDVKD. The CDR3 sequence: CATSDLPGANTDTQYF. CDR3 nucleotide sequence: TGTGCCACCAGTGACTTGCCGGGGGCTAACACAGATACGCAGTATTTT.

In its sample, this clonotype was seen a few times. One end of the junction varies from germline; a read error may be responsible. J is TRBJ1-3 and V is TRBV30; D possibly corresponds to TRBD1 (6 bases). Per the germline V gene, CDR1 is GTSNPN and CDR2 is SVGIG (reference sequence). The CDR3 loop spans 12 amino acids. CDR3 protein: CAWSVQGSTIYF. The CDR3 region has the DNA TGTGCCTGGAGTGTACAGGGAAGCACCATATATTTT. Supplemented by reference TRBV30 and TRBJ1-3, the full variable domain reads SQTIHQWPATLVQPVGSPLSLECTVEGTSNPNLYWYRQAAGRGLQLLFYSVGIGQISSEVPQNLSASRPQDRQFILSSKKLLLSDSGFYLCAWSVQGSTIYFGEGSWLTVV.

This clonotype was counted many times. The J gene is TRBJ2-1, the V gene TRBV9; no clear D gene. Germline V lookup: CDR1 SGDLS, CDR2 YYNGEE. The CDR3 consists of 15 residues. V dropped 2 bases and J dropped 2 bases, with 11 bases sitting between them. CDR3 bases: TGTGCCAGCAGCGTCCGCCCTAGGGCCTACAATGAGCAGTTCTTC. Its protein is CASSVRPRAYNEQFF.

As regards this clonotype: One junction end does not reproduce the germline sequence, and a read error may be involved. The V call is TRBV7-9, the J call TRBJ2-1, with TRBD2 matching 7 bases. Germline CDR1 reads SEHNR; CDR2 reads FQNEAQ (reference sequence). The CDR3 is 15 residues long. The CDR3 region is CASSFGLVPFNEKFF. DNA of the CDR3: TGTGCCAGCAGCTTCGGACTAGTCCCCTTCAATGAGAAGTTCTTC.

This clonotype was found a few times. This chain uses TRBV5-1 with TRBJ1-6; a weak D match, TRBD1 (5 bases). Germline V CDR1 and CDR2: SGHRS, YFSETQ. Trimming took 0 bases from V and 4 from J, leaving 8 bases between them. This CDR3 is 15 amino acids long. The CDR3 here is CASSLGSGYNSPLHF. Written as DNA, the CDR3 is TGCGCCAGCAGCTTGGGATCAGGGTATAATTCACCCCTCCACTTT.

The V gene is TRBV28, the J gene TRBJ1-3, with D possibly being TRBD1 (6 bases). Germline loops: CDR1 MDHEN, CDR2 SYDVKM. This CDR3 region has 14 residues. Deletions cut 9 bases from V and 3 bases from J, with 15 bases between. CDR3 bases: TGTGCCAGTAACGCAAGAGGGGGTGGAAACACCATATATTTT. As protein: CASNARGGGNTIYF.

Only a few counts were recorded for this clonotype. In DNA form, the CDR3 reads TGTGCCAGCAGCTTAGTAACAGGCCTTAGCAATCAGCCCCAGCATTTT. Translating gives CASSLVTGLSNQPQHF. The chain uses TRBV7-8 and TRBJ1-5; a weak D match, TRBD1 (5 bases). Germline loops: CDR1 SGHVS, CDR2 FQNEAQ. V was clipped by 1 base and J by 0 bases, with 10 bases between them. CDR3 length: 16 residues. Using reference TRBV7-8 and TRBJ1-5 for the parts outside the CDR3, the full variable domain is GAGVSQSPRYKVAKRGQDVALRCDPISGHVSLFWYQQALGQGPEFLTYFQNEAQLDKSGLPSDRFFAERPEGSVSTLKIQRTQQEDSAVYLCASSLVTGLSNQPQHFGDGTRLSIL.

V gene TRBV5-1 combines with J gene TRBJ2-1; no clear D gene. CDR1 is SGHRS, CDR2 YFSETQ, per germline. The CDR3 covers 13 residues. The ends were cut back, 0 bases at V and 9 bases at J, with 10 bases in the middle. CDR3 coding DNA: TGCGCCAGCAGCTTGGGTCCTTCGGGTGAGCAGTTCTTC. Translating it yields CASSLGPSGEQFF.

The chain couples TRBV6-1 to TRBJ2-7; 9 nucleotides align to TRBD1. Losses at the gene ends were 6 bases for V and 0 bases for J; bases not matched to a gene: 3. The CDR3 has 14 residues. Germline CDR1 is MNHNS and CDR2 is SASEGT. CDR3 DNA sequence: TGTGCCAGCAGGCCGGGACAGGGCTCCTACGAGCAGTACTTC. It translates to CASRPGQGSYEQYF.

This clonotype showed up just a few times. The gene calls are TRBV7-2 and TRBJ1-3; the match to TRBD1 covers 7 bases. The CDR3 covers 16 residues. Germline V CDR1 and CDR2: SGHTA, FQGNSA. V shed 4 bases, J shed 0 bases, and the junction held 6 bases outside the gene matches. In DNA form, the CDR3 reads TGTGCCAGCAGCTCCGCACAGGGGTTCTCTGGAAACACCATATATTTT. It encodes CASSSAQGFSGNTIYF.

This clonotype was observed a few times. The gene calls are TRBV5-1 and TRBJ2-7, with 7 bases that match TRBD1. The CDR3 is 15 amino acids. Looked up from germline, CDR1 is SGHRS and CDR2 is YFSETQ. The trim removed 4 bases at V and 2 bases at J, leaving 9 bases unmatched. The CDR3 sequence: CASSPTGMGPYEQYF. The CDR3 DNA reads as TGCGCCAGCAGCCCGACAGGGATGGGACCCTACGAGCAGTACTTC.

There are many counts of this clonotype. The genes are TRBV20-1 and TRBJ2-3; TRBD2 matches at 10 bases. This CDR3 is built from 15 residues. With V trimmed by 2 bases and J by 6 bases, 8 bases remained unmatched. Per germline, CDR1 DFQATT and CDR2 SNEGSKA (reference sequence). CDR3 DNA sequence: TGCAGTGCTAGAAAAGCGGGGGGGCCCGGGGATACGCAGTATTTT. It encodes CSARKAGGPGDTQYF.

The genes are TRBV20-1 and TRBJ1-6; TRBD1 agrees at 11 bases. The CDR3 runs to 13 residues. The germline V gene has CDR1 DFQATT and CDR2 SNEGSKA (reference sequence). V lost 4 bases and J lost 9; bases outside the gene matches: 2. The CDR3 region is CSATGQGASPLHF. CDR3 sequence (DNA): TGCAGTGCTACCGGACAGGGGGCTTCACCCCTCCACTTT.

The table lists this clonotype with many counts. The chain joins TRBV25-1 to TRBJ2-2; weak D call: TRBD1 (5 bases). V was clipped by 0 bases and J by 5 bases, with 10 bases between them. The CDR3 runs to 15 residues. Per germline, CDR1 MGHDK and CDR2 SYGVNS. In nucleotides, the CDR3 is TGTGCCAGCAGTGAATACTTCCCAGGGACCGGGGAGCTGTTTTTT. Translating it yields CASSEYFPGTGELFF.

The chain carries TRBV21-1 and TRBJ2-5; TRBD1 is taken as the D call from the table, unchecked against the DNA. TRBV21-1 is annotated as a pseudogene. This CDR3 region has 14 residues. CDR3 in DNA: TGTGCCAGCAGTCAACCAGGGGCGGTAGAGACCCAGTACTTC. Amino acids: CASSQPGAVETQYF.